This note documents a single T cell receptor (beta chain) sequence. Its antigen is undetermined. The template used for profiling TCR beta VDJ and CDR3 was genomic DNA. TCRdb recomputed calls from the reads with MiXCR, one row per CDR3 protein. In the table there are 450,000 to 600,000 distinct CDR3 sequences, less than 35% of which are singletons. These data come from a study of CD8+CD57+ T cells in acquired aplastic anemia. Study context: On average, sorted CD4+ and CD8+ cells gave 3 to 4 ug of DNA. General study points: Patients shared just under 30 CD8+ CDR3 sequences with controls.

Patients chosen for sequencing had CD8+CD57+ cells that had expanded, as shown by flow cytometry. The diagnosis in all patients was severe acquired aplastic anemia. Blood samples were obtained from patients who had received no prior therapy. The clonotype originates from a human donor with aplastic anemia. The sequenced sample was sorted CD4+, CD8+, or CD8+CD57+ T cells (not recorded which) from PBMCs.

The CDR3 DNA reads TGCAGCGTTGAAGGGGGACAGGGAAGCACAGATACGCAGTATTTT. Amino acids: CSVEGGQGSTDTQYF. The V and J genes are TRBV29-1 and TRBJ2-3; 9 bases fit TRBD1. This CDR3 is built from 15 residues. V was pared by 1 base and J by 0 bases, with 2 bases of the junction left unmatched. Per germline, CDR1 SQVTM and CDR2 ANQGSEA.